This paragraph reports one T cell receptor beta chain. Its target is unknown. The record originates from a study of T cell responses to AZD1222 COVID-19 vaccine. The CDR3 runs to 15 residues. V trimming: 2 bases; J trimming: 7 bases; junction bases outside the gene matches: 10. CDR1 is SGHTA and CDR2 is FQGNSA in the germline V gene. The protocol was immunoSEQ multiplex PCR, while the TCRdb copy is restricted to in-frame clones and leaves out a portion. The sample has around 150,000 clones; 90% are singletons. Findings and limits, study-wide: Unmutated variant regions reportedly attract nearly half of all spike-specific TCRs. After two AZD1222 doses, spike-specific TCR breadth and depth rose versus day 0. Spike-wide coverage was observed for vaccine-associated CD4 TCRs, with dominant responses at 160-218 and 743-854. Seropositive at baseline were only six or seven AZD1222 recipients.

The sample was peripheral blood, taken 28 days after the second AZD1222 dose. The TCR was taken from an adult who received the AZD1222 COVID-19 vaccine. This chain connects TRBV7-2 to TRBJ1-2; 7 bases match TRBD1. Here the CDR3 reads CASSLRQGGTGGYTF. The CDR3 coding sequence is TGTGCCAGCAGCTTACGACAGGGTGGGACCGGTGGCTACACCTTC.